A single sample is the source of the 13 T cell receptor beta chains below, sequenced in a study of T-cell memory formation after mild COVID-19. TCRdb ran MiXCR on the 5' RACE reads and lists one entry per CDR3 protein. This table holds under 300,000 distinct CDR3 sequences, about 16% found once. Sequenced: PBMCs or a T cell subset sorted from them (not recorded which). These receptor sequences come from a man aged 18 to 30 who had mild COVID-19 (a few samples of this study predate the infection). Cell type and time point are not known.

This clonotype has a count of ten or more. The chain uses TRBV5-1 and TRBJ1-5; D remains unclear. This CDR3 spans 14 amino acids. V gave up 1 base and J gave up 0 bases, with 5 bases separating them. Germline CDR1 SGHRS, CDR2 YFSETQ. The chain's CDR3 is CASSLFPSNQPQHF. CDR3 sequence (DNA): TGCGCCAGCAGCTTGTTTCCTAGCAATCAGCCCCAGCATTTT.

This clonotype was seen repeatedly, ten times or more. The chain has TRBV7-9 and TRBJ1-1, with D possibly matching TRBD1 (6 bases). Germline-derived CDR1 and CDR2 are SEHNR and FQNEAQ (reference sequence). V was trimmed by 2 bases and J by 0 bases, leaving 16 bases between them. This CDR3 comprises 17 residues. The CDR3 loop is CASSLWGRITMNTEAFF. The CDR3 DNA reads TGTGCCAGCAGCTTATGGGGGCGGATAACCATGAACACTGAAGCTTTCTTT.

The table lists this clonotype with a few counts. The rearrangement uses TRBV19 and TRBJ1-2; D perhaps matches TRBD1 (5 bases). This CDR3 region has 12 residues. CDR1 is LNHDA, CDR2 SQIVND, per germline (reference sequence). The CDR3, as DNA: TGTGCGAGTCAAGGGGACCGCTATGGCTACACCTTC. Amino acids: CASQGDRYGYTF.

This clonotype was counted a few times. The chain is built from TRBV28 and TRBJ2-1; D is possibly TRBD1 or TRBD2 (5 bases each). The germline CDR1 and CDR2 sequences are MDHEN and SYDVKM. The germline V and J ends were trimmed by 3 bases and 5 bases, with 11 bases remaining between them. The CDR3 covers 14 residues. The CDR3 here is CASSFGDRDNEQFF. CDR3 nucleotide sequence: TGTGCCAGCAGTTTCGGGGACCGAGACAATGAGCAGTTCTTC.

The chain combines TRBV20-1 with TRBJ1-2; 9 bases align to TRBD1. V shed 4 bases, J shed 3 bases, and the junction held 6 bases outside the gene matches. The CDR3 is 14 amino acids. Germline CDR1 DFQATT, CDR2 SNEGSKA (reference sequence). The DNA of the CDR3 is TGCAGTGCTATTACGACAGGGGGGCACTATGGCTACACCTTC. Translated, it gives CSAITTGGHYGYTF.

This chain joins TRBV18 and TRBJ2-7, with a possible D match to TRBD2 (5 bases). V lost 6 bases, J lost 4 bases, and 16 bases lay in between. Per germline, CDR1 KGHSH and CDR2 LQKENI. The CDR3 runs 14 residues. The CDR3, as DNA: TGTGCCAGCTCCCCGTCGACTATGATGTACGAGCAGTACGTC. Protein sequence: CASSPSTMMYEQYV.

The DNA for the CDR3 is TGCAGCGTTAACCGGAAGTCTAGCACAGATACGCAGTATTTT. It translates to CSVNRKSSTDTQYF. V gene TRBV29-1 combines with J gene TRBJ2-3; D uncertain. The CDR3 spans 14 residues. The V gene's germline CDR1 is SQVTM and CDR2 ANQGSEA. Trimming shortened V by 5 bases and J by 0 bases, and 12 bases separated the two germline ends.

This clonotype was seen repeatedly, ten times or more. This rearrangement joins TRBV6-2 or TRBV6-3 to TRBJ2-2; no clear D gene. The V end lost 6 bases, the J end lost 5 bases, and 19 bases lay between the germline ends. In germline, CDR1 is MNHEY, CDR2 SVGEGT. This CDR3 comprises 16 residues. The CDR3 protein is CASSPQWGWGTGELFF. In nucleotides, the CDR3 is TGTGCCAGCAGCCCGCAGTGGGGTTGGGGTACCGGGGAGCTGTTTTTT.

The chain has TRBV4-2 and TRBJ2-2; D ambiguous. The V and J ends lost 0 bases and 7 bases respectively, with 12 bases between them. CDR3 length equals 15 residues. From germline, CDR1 is LGHNA and CDR2 YNFKEQ. DNA for the CDR3: TGTGCCAGCAGCCAAGATAGGATGGTTTTCGGGGAGCTGTTTTTT. It encodes CASSQDRMVFGELFF.

V is TRBV7-2 and J is TRBJ1-1, with 12 bases identical to TRBD1. This CDR3 contains 15 residues. Trimming cost V 5 bases and J 10 bases; bases outside gene matches: 11. CDR1 and CDR2 from the germline V gene are SGHTA and FQGNSA. The CDR3: CASSRTPGQGASAFF. For the CDR3, the DNA is TGTGCCAGCAGCCGAACCCCGGGACAGGGGGCTTCAGCTTTCTTT.

This clonotype showed up just a few times. The rearrangement links TRBV7-2 to TRBJ2-1; 8 bases agree with TRBD2. J gave up 5 bases and V 2 bases, and 8 bases lay outside the gene matches. Germline values: CDR1 SGHTA, CDR2 FQGNSA. This CDR3 is 16 amino acids long. Here the CDR3 reads CASSLFGSGVNNEQFF. CDR3 nucleotides: TGTGCCAGCAGCTTATTTGGTAGCGGGGTGAACAATGAGCAGTTCTTC.

This clonotype was seen only a few times. The rearrangement uses TRBV7-9 and TRBJ1-2; perhaps TRBD1 as D (6 bases). With 2 bases removed from V and 3 bases from J, the gap between germline ends came to 13 bases. The CDR3 is 15 residues long. Germline assignment: CDR1 SEHNR and CDR2 FQNEAQ (reference sequence). This CDR3 is CASSLRSGGDYGYTF. The CDR3 coding sequence is TGTGCCAGCAGCTTACGATCCGGGGGCGACTATGGCTACACCTTC.

This clonotype has a count of ten or more. This sequence joins TRBV11-2 and TRBJ2-7; maybe TRBD2 (5 bases). The CDR3 contains 15 residues. V lost 5 bases and J lost 3, with 17 bases in between. CDR1 is SGHAT, CDR2 FQNNGV, per germline. The DNA of the CDR3 is TGTGCCAGCAGCCCGGCCGGGGTTACCCGCTACGAGCAGTACTTC. It translates to CASSPAGVTRYEQYF.